This T cell receptor beta chain was identified in a study of blood T cells in healthy people across ages. This clonotype was seen more than once but under ten times. The sample, approximately 10 milliliters of peripheral blood, was drawn from each donor. Every sample yielded at least 6.5 million isolated PBMCs. The CDR3 spans 15 residues. V dropped 5 bases and J dropped 4; count of bases not matched to a gene: 8. Germline lookup yields CDR1 SGHRS and CDR2 YFSETQ. Next came a second PCR, run for about 6 to 12 cycles, which used a sample-barcoded 5' primer along with a J-beta primer mix. One entry per CDR3 protein, called by TCRdb with MiXCR from the 5' RACE reads. The data show 1.5 million or so distinct CDR3 sequences, about 42% seen once.

The rearrangement uses TRBV5-1 and TRBJ2-3; 9 bases align to TRBD1. Input material: blood. This TCR came from a woman between 18 and 29 years old in good health. CDR3 sequence: CASRTGTGHADTQYF. Written as DNA, the CDR3 is TGCGCCAGCAGGACCGGGACAGGGCACGCAGATACGCAGTATTTT.